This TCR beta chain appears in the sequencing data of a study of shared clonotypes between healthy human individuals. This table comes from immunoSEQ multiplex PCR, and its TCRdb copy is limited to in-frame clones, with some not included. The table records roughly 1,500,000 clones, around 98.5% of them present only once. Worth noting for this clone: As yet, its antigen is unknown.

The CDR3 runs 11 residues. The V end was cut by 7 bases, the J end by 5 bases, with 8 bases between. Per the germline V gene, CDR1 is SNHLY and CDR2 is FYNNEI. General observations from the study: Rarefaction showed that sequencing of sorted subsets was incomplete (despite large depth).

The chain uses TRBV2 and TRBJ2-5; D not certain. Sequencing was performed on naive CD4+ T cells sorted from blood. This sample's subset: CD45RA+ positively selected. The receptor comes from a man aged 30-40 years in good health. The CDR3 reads CASNPAETQYF. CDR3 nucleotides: TGTGCCAGCAACCCAGCTGAGACCCAGTACTTC.